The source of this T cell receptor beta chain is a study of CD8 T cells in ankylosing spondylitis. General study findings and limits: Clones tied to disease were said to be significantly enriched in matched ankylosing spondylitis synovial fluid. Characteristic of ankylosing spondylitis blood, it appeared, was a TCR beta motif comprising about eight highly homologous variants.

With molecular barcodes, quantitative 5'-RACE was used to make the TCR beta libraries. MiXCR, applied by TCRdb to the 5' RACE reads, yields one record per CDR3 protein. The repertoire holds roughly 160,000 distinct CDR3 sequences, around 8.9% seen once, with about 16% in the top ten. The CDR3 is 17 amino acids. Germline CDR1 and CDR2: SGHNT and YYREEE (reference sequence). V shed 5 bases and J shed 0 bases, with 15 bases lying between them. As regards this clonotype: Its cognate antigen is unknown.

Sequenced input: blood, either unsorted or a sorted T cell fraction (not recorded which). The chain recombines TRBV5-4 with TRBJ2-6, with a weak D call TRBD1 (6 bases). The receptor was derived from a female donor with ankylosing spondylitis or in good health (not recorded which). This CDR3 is CASSSSGALSGANVLTF. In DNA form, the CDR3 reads TGTGCCAGCAGTTCTTCAGGGGCCCTCTCTGGGGCCAACGTCCTGACTTTC.